Listed below are T cell receptor beta chains from one sample, sequenced in a study of blood T cell repertoires in COVID-19. Using immunoSEQ multiplex PCR, the repertoire was profiled, and TCRdb retains in-frame clones only, with some absent. The repertoire consists of 150,000 to 200,000 clones, with roughly nine tenths occurring once and the leading ten covering 0.65% to 0.95%. Sequencing input: peripheral blood. These receptors all stem from a woman aged 70-85 years with acute or convalescent COVID-19. Both conserved end residues are part of each CDR3. D genes are given only for firm matches. Expanded clones get a size class; other rows say once, few or many, or leave the size out.

v_gene	d_gene	abundance	j_gene	CDR3aa	CDR3nt
TRBV5-1	TRBD1	NA	TRBJ2-7	CASSLEGTAYEQYF	TGCGCCAGCAGCTTGGAAGGGACAGCCTACGAGCAGTACTTC
TRBV6-5	NA	NA	TRBJ1-2	CASSLIGQGYGYTF	TGTGCCAGCAGCTTGATCGGGCAGGGCTATGGCTACACCTTC
TRBV27	TRBD1	once	TRBJ2-5	CASPVDRGEERETQYF	TGTGCCAGCCCGGTGGACAGGGGAGAGGAGAGAGAGACCCAGTACTTC
TRBV3-1/TRBV3-2	TRBD2	NA	TRBJ2-3	CASSQAAASGGRGADTQYF	TGTGCCAGCAGCCAAGCGGCGGCTAGCGGGGGGCGGGGGGCAGATACGCAGTATTTT
TRBV18	NA	NA	TRBJ1-1	CASSTGGNTEAFF	TGTGCCAGCTCAACGGGGGGGAACACTGAAGCTTTCTTT
TRBV4-1	TRBD2	NA	TRBJ2-2	CASSQGTSGRIAGELFF	TGCGCCAGCAGCCAAGGGACTAGCGGGAGGATCGCCGGGGAGCTGTTTTTT
TRBV5-1	NA	NA	TRBJ1-1	CASSPVVGDTEAFF	TGCGCCAGCAGCCCGGTCGTAGGGGACACTGAAGCTTTCTTT
TRBV4-3	NA	NA	TRBJ1-1	CASSQDLGPRAFF	TGCGCCAGCAGCCAAGATCTTGGGCCCCGTGCTTTCTTT
TRBV6-5	NA	NA	TRBJ2-2	CASSYLRSAGELFF	TGTGCCAGCAGTTATCTGAGGAGCGCCGGGGAGCTGTTTTTT
TRBV12-3/TRBV12-4	TRBD1	NA	TRBJ2-5	CASSLGQGQTQYF	TGTGCCAGCAGTCTCGGACAGGGACAGACCCAGTACTTC
TRBV10-3	TRBD2	NA	TRBJ2-1	CAISGPPSGRSNEQFF	TGTGCCATCAGTGGCCCGCCTAGCGGGAGGTCGAATGAGCAGTTCTTC
TRBV11-2	NA	NA	TRBJ2-5	CASSPGLTQETQYF	TGTGCCAGCAGCCCTGGACTAACCCAAGAGACCCAGTACTTC
TRBV25-1	NA	NA	TRBJ1-1	CASSPGGLRARRAFF	TGTGCCAGCAGCCCCGGGGGTTTGAGGGCGCGTCGAGCTTTCTTT
TRBV5-4	NA	many	TRBJ1-4	CASSDRGNEKLFF	TGTGCCAGCAGCGACCGCGGCAATGAAAAACTGTTTTTT
TRBV5-6	NA	NA	TRBJ1-5	CASSFGQSGGNQPQHF	TGTGCCAGCAGCTTCGGACAGTCCGGAGGCAATCAGCCCCAGCATTTT
TRBV7-8	NA	few	TRBJ1-4	CASSPDSATNEKLFF	TGTGCCAGCAGCCCTGACAGCGCAACTAATGAAAAACTGTTTTTT
TRBV6-2/TRBV6-3	NA	NA	TRBJ1-1	CASSSGGVAEAFF	TGTGCCAGCAGTTCGGGGGGAGTGGCTGAAGCTTTCTTT
TRBV28	TRBD2	NA	TRBJ2-5	CASSLRSSGEETQYF	TGTGCCAGCAGTTTGCGGTCTAGCGGGGAAGAGACCCAGTACTTC
TRBV5-4	NA	NA	TRBJ2-2	CASSPSSARGNTGELFF	TGTGCCAGCAGCCCATCTTCGGCTAGGGGTAACACCGGGGAGCTGTTTTTT
TRBV2	TRBD1	NA	TRBJ1-5	CASSDRTGGNQPQHF	TGTGCCAGCAGTGACCGGACAGGGGGCAATCAGCCCCAGCATTTT
TRBV19	NA	NA	TRBJ1-6	CASRRDNENSPLHF	TGTGCCAGTAGGAGGGACAATGAGAATTCACCCCTCCACTTT
TRBV18	TRBD1	NA	TRBJ2-1	CASSPAAGGSYNEQFF	TGTGCCAGCTCACCAGCGGCAGGGGGTTCTTACAATGAGCAGTTCTTC